One and the same sample provided the 2 T cell receptor beta chains below, sequenced in a study of blood T cell repertoires in COVID-19. Assay used: immunoSEQ multiplex PCR; TCRdb lists only in-frame clones, some missing. This table holds some 110,000 clones, roughly 87% found once. Input material: peripheral blood. The receptors shown here come from a man in his forties or fifties with acute or convalescent COVID-19.

This clone showed up just a few times. The gene calls are TRBV5-1 and TRBJ1-5, with D tentatively TRBD1 (5 bases). V gave up 2 bases and J gave up 4 bases, with 7 bases separating them. The length of the CDR3 is 13 residues. Germline CDR1 and CDR2: SGHRS and YFSETQ. CDR3 loop: CASSFGGNQPQHF. The CDR3 bases are TGCGCCAGCAGCTTCGGGGGTAATCAGCCCCAGCATTTT.

The rearrangement links TRBV6-5 to TRBJ1-5, with a possible D match to TRBD1 (5 bases). V was shortened by 11 bases and J by 6 bases, with 17 bases between the two germline ends. The CDR3 extends over 13 amino acids. In germline, CDR1 is MNHEY, CDR2 SVGAGI. The DNA for the CDR3 is TGTGCCGTCTGGGGGGGAATAGGTCAGCCCCAGCATTTT. Protein: CAVWGGIGQPQHF.